Listed below are T cell receptor beta chains from one sample, sequenced in a study of shared clonotypes between healthy human individuals. The data were produced by immunoSEQ multiplex PCR, yet TCRdb's version contains in-frame clones alone and is incomplete. Of roughly 2,000,000 clones in the sample, 85% to 95% were seen once. The sample comprised naive CD8+ T cells sorted from blood. Receptors were obtained from a man aged 18-30 years in good health. The conserved cysteine and the conserved F or W are not part of the CDR3 here. Not all rows give a size; the values are once, few, many and, for expanded clones, a class.

TRBV19 few ASSMGTEAF
TRBV11-2 - ASSLVSRPEQY
TRBV5-4 - ASSQDRVGYGYT
TRBV15 - ATSRGSTYEQY
TRBV4-1 - ASSPRQGWEQY
TRBV11-2 - ASSLPTYARETQY
TRBV27 - ASSPLAGGIYEQY
TRBV18 - ASSPYIRDSFNQPQH
TRBV6-5 - ASSYRSGLNTEAF
TRBV2 - ASTPPAGWIQY
TRBV9 once ASSVGAGVVDEQF
TRBV7-6 - ASRGPNSPLH
TRBV27 - ASSPHSGGNYGYT
TRBV27 - ASSLGRNYEQY
TRBV28 - ASSSPGPVNSPLH
TRBV7-9 - ASSRHEQF
TRBV11-3 - ASSLTAGANEQF
TRBV7-2 - ASSLAPASGAYEQY
TRBV2 - ASRTSGGSGYNEQF
TRBV19 - ASSPTLGESGYGYT
TRBV2 once ASSPGGAPHEAF
TRBV7-6 - ASSPGQGALVEAF
TRBV2 - ASSAGTGIGGPEDEQY
TRBV13 - ASTYRGSNQPQH
TRBV2 - ASSGEGSKSYNEQF
TRBV19 - ASSPPGGAKNIQY
TRBV14 once ASSQGSGTGETQY